One and the same sample provided the 12 T cell receptor beta chains below, sequenced in a study of blood T cells in healthy people across ages. Primed by a sample-barcoded 5' primer and a J-beta primer mix, a second PCR proceeded for about 7 to 12 cycles. MiXCR was run by TCRdb on the 5' RACE reads, yielding one entry per CDR3 protein. The sample yields just over 800,000 distinct CDR3 sequences, around two thirds seen once. Sequenced input: blood. The receptor set was obtained from a man younger than 45 in good health.

This chain links TRBV20-1 with TRBJ2-7; D is undetermined. CDR1 is DFQATT and CDR2 is SNEGSKA in the germline V gene (reference sequence). Deletions cut 3 bases from V and 0 bases from J, with 15 bases between. This CDR3 is built from 15 residues. Here the CDR3 reads CSASPKTAGSYEQYF. DNA for the CDR3: TGCAGTGCTAGCCCTAAGACGGCAGGCTCCTACGAGCAGTACTTC.

This clonotype was counted ten times or more. CDR3 in amino acids: CASSSQGSNYGYTF. The DNA of the CDR3 is TGTGCCAGCAGCTCCCAGGGGAGTAACTATGGCTACACCTTC. V is TRBV7-2 and J is TRBJ1-2, with a possible D match to TRBD1 (6 bases). Germline assignment: CDR1 SGHTA and CDR2 FQGNSA. V was cut by 4 bases and J by 1 base, with 10 bases left in between. This CDR3 has 14 amino acids. Filled out from reference TRBV7-2 and TRBJ1-2, the complete variable domain reads GAGVSQSPSNKVTEKGKDVELRCDPISGHTALYWYRQSLGQGLEFLIYFQGNSAPDKSGLPSDRFSAERTGGSVSTLTIQRTQQEDSAVYLCASSSQGSNYGYTFGSGTRLTVV.

The chain has TRBV6-2 or TRBV6-3 and TRBJ2-7; tentatively, D is TRBD1 (5 bases). Germline loops: CDR1 MNHEY, CDR2 SVGEGT. The V gene lost 6 bases and the J gene lost 8 bases, with 14 bases spanning the gap. CDR3 size: 12 residues. CDR3 sequence reads: CASSQQGFKQYF. The CDR3 DNA is TGTGCCAGCAGCCAGCAGGGATTTAAGCAGTACTTC.

This chain connects TRBV6-2 or TRBV6-3 to TRBJ1-1; D perhaps matches TRBD1 (5 bases). This CDR3 contains 13 residues. With 10 bases removed from V and 1 base from J, the gap between germline ends came to 13 bases. Germline CDR1 reads MNHEY; CDR2 reads SVGEGT. The CDR3 spells CAIDGGGNTEAFF. DNA of the CDR3: TGTGCCATCGACGGGGGGGGGAACACTGAAGCTTTCTTT.

This clonotype was found a few times. CDR3: CATSDPRLAGVNSDTQYF. The CDR3 DNA follows: TGTGCCACCAGTGACCCGCGACTAGCGGGAGTCAATTCAGATACGCAGTATTTT. The V call is TRBV24-1, the J call TRBJ2-3, with 12 bases that match TRBD2. Per the germline V gene, CDR1 is KGHDR and CDR2 is SFDVKD. The CDR3 length is 18 residues. V shed 4 bases, J shed 4 bases, and the junction held 11 bases outside the gene matches.

The chain recombines TRBV28 with TRBJ2-4; the D is unclear. The V and J ends lost 6 bases and 13 bases respectively, with 16 bases between them. This CDR3 is 12 amino acids long. Germline-derived CDR1 and CDR2 are MDHEN and SYDVKM. The CDR3: CASSSGPSEQYF. The CDR3 nucleotides are TGTGCCAGCAGCTCCGGGCCCTCGGAGCAGTACTTC.

The rearrangement links TRBV12-3 or TRBV12-4 to TRBJ2-4; 12 bases are shared with TRBD2. V dropped 0 bases and J dropped 0; count of bases not matched to a gene: 6. This CDR3 region has 19 residues. The CDR3 region is CASSLAASGGDGAKNIQYF. For the CDR3, the DNA is TGTGCCAGCAGTTTAGCGGCTAGCGGGGGGGACGGAGCCAAAAACATTCAGTACTTC.

The V and J genes are TRBV20-1 and TRBJ2-1; 10 positions match TRBD2. With V trimmed by 5 bases and J by 0 bases, 7 bases remained unmatched. The V gene's germline CDR1 is DFQATT and CDR2 SNEGSKA (reference sequence). The CDR3 covers 16 residues. The CDR3 spells CSASQAGGFSYNEQFF. For the CDR3, the DNA is TGCAGTGCTTCCCAAGCGGGGGGGTTCTCCTACAATGAGCAGTTCTTC.

This chain links TRBV7-9 with TRBJ2-5; 10 bases are a match to TRBD2. CDR3 length: 18 amino acids. V shed 5 bases and J 0 bases; nucleotides not matched to a gene: 12. Germline V gene lookup returns CDR1 SEHNR and CDR2 FQNEAQ (reference sequence). CDR3 amino acids: CASSLGASGGSYQETQYF. CDR3 coding DNA: TGTGCCAGCAGCCTCGGGGCTAGCGGGGGATCGTACCAAGAGACCCAGTACTTC.

J is TRBJ1-2 and V is TRBV24-1; 9 nucleotides match TRBD1. The CDR3 extends over 18 amino acids. The trim removed 4 bases at V and 8 bases at J, leaving 19 bases unmatched. Germline loops: CDR1 KGHDR, CDR2 SFDVKD. The CDR3 DNA follows: TGTGCCACCAGTGACCACCGTCAAACAGGGGGCGGACCCCTAGGCTACACCTTC. It yields the protein CATSDHRQTGGGPLGYTF.

The chain is built from TRBV7-3 and TRBJ2-1; 8 bases line up with TRBD1. This CDR3 has 15 residues. Germline V gene sequence: CDR1 SGHTA, CDR2 FQGTGA. Losses at the gene ends were 2 bases for V and 4 bases for J; bases not matched to a gene: 4. DNA of the CDR3: TGTGCCAGCAGCTTACAGGGACAGGAGTACAATGAGCAGTTCTTC. It encodes CASSLQGQEYNEQFF.

The gene calls are TRBV6-2 or TRBV6-3 and TRBJ2-1; 14 bases align to TRBD2. The germline V gene has CDR1 MNHEY and CDR2 SVGEGT. The trim removed 4 bases at V and 2 bases at J, leaving 4 bases unmatched. This CDR3 spans 17 amino acids. This CDR3 reads CASSLTSGRDPYNEQFF. CDR3 coding DNA: TGTGCCAGCAGTTTGACTAGCGGGAGGGATCCCTACAATGAGCAGTTCTTC.